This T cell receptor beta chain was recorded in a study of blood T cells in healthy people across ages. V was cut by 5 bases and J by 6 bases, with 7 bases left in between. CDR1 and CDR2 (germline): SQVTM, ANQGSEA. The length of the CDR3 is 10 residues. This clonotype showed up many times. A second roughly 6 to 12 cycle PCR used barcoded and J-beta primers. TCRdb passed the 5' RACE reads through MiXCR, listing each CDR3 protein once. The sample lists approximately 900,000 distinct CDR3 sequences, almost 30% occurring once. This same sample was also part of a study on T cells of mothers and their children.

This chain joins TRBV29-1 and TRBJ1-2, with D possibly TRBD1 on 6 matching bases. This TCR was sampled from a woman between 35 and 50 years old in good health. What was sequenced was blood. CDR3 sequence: CSVYRDGYTF. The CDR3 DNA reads TGCAGCGTTTACAGGGATGGCTACACCTTC.